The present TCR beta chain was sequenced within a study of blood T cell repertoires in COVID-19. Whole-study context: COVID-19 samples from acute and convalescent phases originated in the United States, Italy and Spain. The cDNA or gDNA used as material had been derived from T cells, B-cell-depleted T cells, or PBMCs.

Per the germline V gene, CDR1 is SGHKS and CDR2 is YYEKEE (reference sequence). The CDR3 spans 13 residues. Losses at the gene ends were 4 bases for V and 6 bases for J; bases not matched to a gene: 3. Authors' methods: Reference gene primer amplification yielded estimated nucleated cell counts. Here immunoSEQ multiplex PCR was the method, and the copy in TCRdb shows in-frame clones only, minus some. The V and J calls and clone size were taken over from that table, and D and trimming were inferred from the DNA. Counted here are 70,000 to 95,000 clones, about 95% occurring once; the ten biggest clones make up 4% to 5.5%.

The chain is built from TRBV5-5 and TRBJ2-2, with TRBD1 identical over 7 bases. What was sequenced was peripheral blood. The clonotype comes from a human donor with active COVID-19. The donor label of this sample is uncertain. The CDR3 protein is CASSLQGSGELFF. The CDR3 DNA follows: TGTGCCAGCAGCCTACAGGGGTCCGGGGAGCTGTTTTTT.